Below, one T cell receptor (beta chain) is given with its context. Its antigen has not been determined. No much larger clone is present one base from it, and per-base qualities are unavailable. This record comes from a study of cytomegalovirus exposure and HLA in healthy donors listed by TCRdb under 2017. Study-level background: According to an earlier analysis of several hundred of the donors, about 179 million T cells yielded approximately 120 million unique TCR beta sequences and about 280 Gb of sequence data. Donor age, sex, ethnicity and CMV serostatus were compiled alongside the repertoire data. Rather than using new phenotypic data, the later analysis identified candidate immune exposures from TCR beta sequences and from how often those sequences occurred across donors. The study aimed to test whether signatures of past pathogen exposure could be identified by cataloging public T cell receptors. Typing coverage varied by locus: roughly 629-630 donors for A, B, C, DRB1 and DQB1; 500 to 550 for DQA1; more than 600 for DPA1; around 490 for DPB1. Every repertoire in the discovery cohort had been generated on one and the same sequencing platform. Among roughly 400 genotyped donors of the cohort, an average of 235,054 unique TCR beta nucleotide sequences were sequenced per donor, about a sixth of them non-productive. Besides the first cohort of 500 to 700 subjects, a separate validation cohort made up of 120 different subjects was used. A later analysis re-analyzed previously published TCR beta repertoires from approximately 700 donors and added high-resolution HLA genotyping to study TCR occurrence patterns. About five DR-DQ haplotypes were treated as single units for association and clustering because of strong linkage in the cohort. High-throughput TCR immunosequencing, statistical association of individual TCRs with disease status, and machine learning were combined to predict cytomegalovirus infection status. A later genetic analysis used genome-wide SNP genotypes for 398 of the 666 donors, treating that subset as a discovery cohort. An earlier analysis of 500 to 750 of the donors applied high-throughput TCR beta sequencing to assess whether each TCR beta V gene segment acted as functional or pseudogenic. The study used immunosequencing to profile the T cell repertoires of under 700 subjects and linked those repertoires to cytomegalovirus serostatus. Class I and class II HLA loci were covered by the typing at four-digit resolution. An early release that covered some 630 HLA-typed donors contained approximately 320 gigabases of sequencing data and about 84 million unique TCR sequences. The genetic ancestry cluster associated with self-reported Caucasian donors included 81% of the 300 to 450 genotyped donors. General conclusions and limits of the study: Broadly in line with IMGT annotations, most TCR beta V segments showed up in productive rearrangements about 87% or about 30% of the time in an earlier analysis of 450 to 750 of the donors. Strong co-occurrence of HLA alleles, especially DR and DQ, made assigning TCR associations to individual alleles difficult. Because the 87-base-pair reads could not distinguish some IMGT-functional V segments, including TRBV6-2 and TRBV6-3, those segments were excluded. According to the authors, the approach could potentially be generalized to other disease states and immunological phenotypes. Because counts were too low, 15 or so rarely observed V segments, including chromosome 9 orphons, were excluded from the earlier analysis of 587 of the donors. Most TCR sequences were observed very rarely across donors, whereas some public TCRs were present in many individuals. A later analysis reported that several top co-occurrence clusters appeared linked to parvovirus B19, influenza, CMV and Epstein-Barr virus. According to a later analysis, most CMV-associated TCR beta chains appeared to be HLA-restricted, and the HLA associations seemed to be driven largely by CMV exposure. A later analysis found that HLA-associated TCR beta chains were more clonally expanded and had lower generation probabilities than equally common non-associated chains. Only TCR beta chains were sequenced in this cohort, and the absence of alpha or paired-chain data limited detectable features. Because HLA typing was missing for some donors at each locus, association tests included only the typed subset. An association between a missense DCLRE1C variant and V-gene and J-gene trimming of TCR beta chains was found in a later genetic analysis and replicated in an independent cohort. In vitro tests confirmed that a few of the cytomegalovirus-associated TCR beta chains recognize cytomegalovirus antigens. The classifier was reported to diagnose cytomegalovirus status with high specificity and sensitivity in both the original and validation cohorts. In a later analysis, the rate of TCR association differed among HLA loci, with DRB1 alleles having the most associated TCRs and HLA-C alleles having the fewest. Sequencing depth was assumed to be roughly uniform across donors in the presence/absence analyses, though that assumption may not hold. Compared with the approximately 720-donor mean, donors in an Asian-associated ancestry cluster had fewer N-insertions in productive TCRs, according to a later genetic analysis. Linkage disequilibrium might explain the correlated functional status among segregating V segments, but an unknown experimental factor could not be excluded. A group of highly shared sequence variants was considered likely to be a technical artifact of the sequencing pipeline. At a false discovery rate of 0.05, a later analysis linked under 20,000 TCR beta sequences to specific HLA alleles. For the cohort, immune exposure information was limited to CMV serostatus. In the study, around 160 TCR beta chains were listed as associated with cytomegalovirus. A further reported finding was that TCR beta sequences accurately predicted the HLA-A and HLA-B alleles for most subjects in the first cohort.

The CDR3 numbers 14 residues from cysteine through phenylalanine. Only the CDR3 part of the read is kept: 42 bases, read in frame from the first base. CDR1 MNHEY and CDR2 SVGAGI are derived from the germline V gene. The junction carries 8 bases between V and J, which are trimmed by 0 bases and 5 bases respectively. The cohort comprised some 700 healthy bone marrow donors. All cohort members were sampled while nominally healthy, although unrecorded immune exposures were likely present. The donor was CMV seropositive and was included in the group of 290 or so seropositive cohort members. A peripheral blood sample was collected from each donor, and TCR beta sequencing was performed on peripheral blood mononuclear cells. The Qiagen DNeasy Blood Extraction Kit was used to extract genomic DNA from the blood cell samples. The library was prepared using the immunoSEQ multiplex PCR assay. For the multiplex PCR, a mixture combining 60 forward primers for TCR Vbeta segments and 13 reverse primers for TCR Jbeta segments was used. A multiplex PCR assay on genomic DNA amplified the CDR3 region of rearranged TCR beta genes. Amplified TCR beta libraries were sequenced as 87-base-pair reads on the Illumina HiSeq System. In the original analysis: A later analysis counted about 80 million unique TCR beta chains across the 666 repertoires, and 9.5 million to 11 million of these chains were shared by at least two donors. Raw reads were error-corrected and collapsed into unique sequences with a nearest-neighbor algorithm that merged closely related sequences to remove PCR and sequencing errors. V, D and J gene segments were assigned by aligning CDR3 sequences to IMGT reference sequences. Each retained sequence needed at least a six-nucleotide match to both a V gene segment and a J gene segment. Rearrangements were called productive when the CDR3 lacked stop codons and stayed in frame with V and J; all others were non-productive. Following IMGT convention, CDR3 was defined as the stretch from the second conserved V-encoded cysteine up to the conserved J-encoded phenylalanine. The earlier analysis of about 530 of the donors excluded any sequence lacking an unambiguous match to a single V gene segment. In an earlier analysis of roughly 500 of the donors, V segments were called functional above 56.7% productive rearrangements and were called segregating when the between-donor standard deviation exceeded 5%. A statistical classification framework was developed to diagnose cytomegalovirus status using the catalog of TCR beta chain sequences. In a later analysis, TCR nucleotide sequences were compared against IMGT/GENE-DB human TR gene sequences so that V and J genes could be assigned. In a later analysis, CDR3 sequences and most-parsimonious VDJ recombination scenarios were assigned using the TCRdist pipeline. In a later analysis, every TCR beta chain was defined by the combination of its CDR3 amino acid sequence and its V-gene family, and reads without a unique V-gene family were dropped. To address suspected cross-contamination and a sequencing artifact, a later analysis removed 450 to 700 highly shared, low-generation-probability nucleotide sequences. A later analysis calculated a clonal expansion index for each public chain from normalized within-repertoire ranks of inferred template counts. Generation probabilities in a later analysis came from a VDJ recombination model fitted to out-of-frame rearrangements, and those results were checked against IGoR. Hypergeometric tests were used in a later analysis to score TCR-TCR, TCR-HLA and TCR-CMV co-occurrence, with a repertoire-size bias correction applied to the TCR pairs. A later analysis estimated false discovery rates by permuting HLA or CMV assignments 20 times. In a later analysis, co-occurring TCRs were grouped with DBSCAN, and TCRdist sequence similarity was added when clustering was performed within HLA-allele-positive subsets. Repertoires with fewer than 30,000 or more than 120,000 public chains, plus five repertoires with anomalous nucleotide sharing, were excluded from co-occurrence clustering. TCRdb holds this immuneACCESS table with in-frame rearrangements only. Some clones are missing; in checked studies, unresolved V genes explain under half, and the rest has no known cause. Clone size and V and J calls were adopted from that table, with D and trimming inferred from the DNA. The sample table shows 130,000 to 150,000 clones, and around 85% are seen once. In total, the top ten clones hold roughly 4.5% of the sample.

In this chain, TRBV6-5 is recombined with TRBJ1-5; TRBD1 is possibly the D segment (6 matching bases). Sequenced: PBMCs. This TCR was sampled from a man aged 35 to 55 in good health and CMV-seropositive. Read as DNA, the sequence is TGTGCCAGCAGTTACTCGACAGGAGATCAGCCCCAGCATTTT. This is translated as CASSYSTGDQPQHF.